Presented here are 12 T cell receptor beta chains from one specimen sequenced in a study of T cell responses to AZD1222 COVID-19 vaccine. Sequenced by immunoSEQ multiplex PCR; TCRdb stores in-frame clones only, minus some. In the table there are about 150,000 clones, over 75% of which are singletons. The source was peripheral blood, collected 28 days after the second dose of the MenACWY control vaccine. These receptors originate from an adult who received the MenACWY meningococcal vaccine as a control.

J is TRBJ2-5 and V is TRBV6-1; TRBD2 is a possible D gene (6 bases). The ends were cut back, 3 bases at V and 2 bases at J, with 13 bases in the middle. Germline V gene sequence: CDR1 MNHNS, CDR2 SASEGT. The CDR3 contains 15 residues. In nucleotides, the CDR3 is TGTGCCAGCAGTGATAGCGGCAGCTATCAAGAGACCCAGTACTTC. Translating gives CASSDSGSYQETQYF.

The chain recombines TRBV5-4 with TRBJ1-6, with D possibly being TRBD1 (5 bases). Germline values: CDR1 SGHNT, CDR2 YYREEE (reference sequence). The CDR3 is 16 amino acids. With 4 bases removed from V and 9 bases from J, the gap between germline ends came to 20 bases. CDR3 sequence reads: CASSPRGEGLLSPLHF. CDR3 nucleotides: TGTGCCAGCAGCCCCCGAGGCGAGGGGCTTCTTTCACCCCTCCACTTT.

The rearrangement joins TRBV5-1 to TRBJ2-3; 10 bases align to TRBD1. Germline loops: CDR1 SGHRS, CDR2 YFSETQ. The CDR3 length is 16 residues. Germline trimming cut 1 base from V and 3 bases from J; bases unmatched to any gene: 5. DNA of the CDR3: TGCGCCAGCAGCTTGATAGGGACAGGGGCTACAGATACGCAGTATTTT. It translates to CASSLIGTGATDTQYF.

This clone occurred once. The chain employs TRBV5-1 and TRBJ1-5; D call uncertain. This CDR3 is built from 13 residues. Trimming cost V 0 bases and J 4 bases, with 5 bases left between them. Looked up from germline, CDR1 is SGHRS and CDR2 is YFSETQ. CDR3 in amino acids: CASSLGQNQPQHF. CDR3 DNA sequence: TGCGCCAGCAGCTTGGGTCAGAATCAGCCCCAGCATTTT.

This CDR3 reads CASSRARGSSYGYTF. The CDR3 DNA sequence: TGCGCCAGCAGCCGAGCACGGGGTTCGAGCTATGGCTACACCTTC. This chain links TRBV4-3 with TRBJ1-2; no firm D call. V lost 4 bases and J lost 4, with 16 bases in between. Germline lookup yields CDR1 LGHNA and CDR2 YSLEER. This CDR3 region has 15 residues.

This rearrangement joins TRBV28 to TRBJ1-1; 7 positions match TRBD1. Germline loops: CDR1 MDHEN, CDR2 SYDVKM. The CDR3 contains 13 residues. J lost 3 bases, V lost 7 bases, and 5 bases had no gene match. The CDR3 spells CASTSQGDTEAFF. The CDR3 region has the DNA TGTGCCAGCACCTCTCAGGGGGACACTGAAGCTTTCTTT.

V usage is TRBV5-8 and J usage is TRBJ1-3; 8 positions match TRBD1. From germline, CDR1 is SGHTS and CDR2 YDEGEE. V lost 4 bases and J lost 4; bases outside the gene matches: 10. The CDR3 extends over 16 amino acids. In DNA form, the CDR3 reads TGTGCCAGCAGCCTCACCCGGGGACAGGCGGGAAACACCATATATTTT. Its protein is CASSLTRGQAGNTIYF.

V and J are TRBV9 and TRBJ2-1; TRBD1 aligns across 8 bases. CDR3 length equals 15 residues. Germline V gives CDR1 SGDLS, CDR2 YYNGEE. The V segment lost 4 bases and the J segment 2 bases; nucleotides outside the gene matches: 5. CDR3 sequence (DNA): TGTGCCAGCAGCCTCGACAGGGGAGCCTACAATGAGCAGTTCTTC. Protein product: CASSLDRGAYNEQFF.

The chain combines TRBV10-3 with TRBJ1-1; 9 nucleotides align to TRBD1. The CDR3 spans 11 residues. V trimming: 6 bases; J trimming: 9 bases; junction bases outside the gene matches: 2. The germline V gene has CDR1 ENHRY and CDR2 SYGVKD. The CDR3 spells CAIRGTGQAFF. CDR3 sequence (DNA): TGTGCCATCAGGGGGACAGGGCAAGCTTTCTTT.

In the case of this clone: Other DNA sequences in this specimen translate into the identical CDR3. V usage is TRBV2 and J usage is TRBJ2-5; tentative D call: TRBD1 (5 bases). Germline V gene sequence: CDR1 SNHLY, CDR2 FYNNEI. CDR3 length equals 12 residues. V lost 6 bases, J lost 4 bases, and 9 bases lay in between. The CDR3 protein is CASRDRGETQYF. The CDR3 bases are TGTGCCAGCAGAGATAGGGGAGAGACCCAGTACTTC.

The genes are TRBV7-2 and TRBJ1-1; the D is unclear. The V end was cut by 2 bases, the J end by 11 bases, with 15 bases between. The length of the CDR3 is 13 residues. In germline, CDR1 is SGHTA, CDR2 FQGNSA. CDR3 loop: CASSLYGNPVAFF. The CDR3, as DNA: TGTGCCAGCAGCTTATATGGCAACCCGGTGGCTTTCTTT.

This clone occurred a few times. The J gene is TRBJ1-6, the V gene TRBV6-5, with D unresolved. Germline V gene lookup returns CDR1 MNHEY and CDR2 SVGAGI. The CDR3 runs 13 residues. Trimming pared 3 bases from V and 7 bases from J, leaving 7 bases between. CDR3 sequence (DNA): TGTGCCAGCAGTTATTGGGGAAATTCACCCCTCCACTTT. Its protein is CASSYWGNSPLHF.